Listed below are T cell receptor beta chains from one sample, sequenced in a study of beta chain features in type 1 diabetes. Method: immunoSEQ multiplex PCR; TCRdb's copy keeps in-frame clones and lacks some. The sample consists of some 330,000 clones, 11% of them appearing once. Sequenced input: naive CD4+ T cells from blood. These receptors were taken from a woman aged 30 to 39 in good health. Both conserved end residues are part of each CDR3. A D gene is named only where the DNA matches it firmly. Rows give clone size only sometimes, using once, few, many, or a class for an expanded clone.

D: -; size: few; V: TRBV6-5; J: TRBJ2-7; CDR3: CASSYQGTYEQYF; DNA: TGTGCCAGCAGTTACCAGGGGACCTACGAGCAGTACTTC
D: -; size: few; V: TRBV6-5; J: TRBJ2-5; CDR3: CASTSPGEELRTQYF; DNA: TGTGCCAGCACCTCGCCCGGGGAAGAACTACGGACCCAGTACTTC
D: -; size: -; V: TRBV15; J: TRBJ1-1; CDR3: CATSRDRTGPNTEAFF; DNA: TGTGCCACCAGCAGAGATCGTACAGGGCCGAACACTGAAGCTTTCTTT
D: -; size: few; V: TRBV2; J: TRBJ2-1; CDR3: CASSETAGLNNEQFF; DNA: TGTGCCAGCAGTGAGACGGCGGGACTCAACAATGAGCAGTTCTTC
D: TRBD1; size: -; V: TRBV7-2; J: TRBJ1-1; CDR3: CASSLVDRGTEAFF; DNA: TGTGCCAGCAGCTTAGTTGACAGGGGCACTGAAGCTTTCTTT
D: TRBD2; size: -; V: TRBV7-9; J: TRBJ2-7; CDR3: CASSLGSGKSSYEQYF; DNA: TGTGCCAGCAGCTTAGGGAGCGGGAAGAGCTCCTACGAGCAGTACTTC
D: TRBD1; size: few; V: TRBV23-1; J: TRBJ1-2; CDR3: CASSQRQGAWGYTF; DNA: TGCGCCAGCAGTCAAAGACAGGGGGCGTGGGGCTACACCTTC
D: TRBD1; size: -; V: TRBV28; J: TRBJ2-2; CDR3: CASGQARNTGELFF; DNA: TGTGCGTCGGGACAGGCGCGCAACACCGGGGAGCTGTTTTTT
D: TRBD1; size: -; V: TRBV6-5; J: TRBJ1-2; CDR3: CASERDRGLDGYTF; DNA: TGTGCCAGCGAAAGGGACAGGGGGCTGGATGGCTACACCTTC
D: -; size: -; V: TRBV28; J: TRBJ1-5; CDR3: CASSPRGAQHF; DNA: TGTGCCAGCAGTCCTCGGGGGGCCCAGCATTTT
D: TRBD2; size: few; V: TRBV7-2; J: TRBJ2-1; CDR3: CASSSSGIYNEQFF; DNA: TGTGCCAGCAGCTCTAGCGGGATTTACAATGAGCAGTTCTTC
D: -; size: -; V: TRBV4-3; J: TRBJ2-3; CDR3: CASSRRIGTSTDTQYF; DNA: TGCGCCAGCAGCCGCCGCATCGGGACTAGCACAGATACGCAGTATTTT
D: TRBD1; size: -; V: TRBV15; J: TRBJ1-5; CDR3: CATSRDWGQVNQPQHF; DNA: TGTGCCACCAGCAGAGATTGGGGACAGGTCAATCAGCCCCAGCATTTT
D: -; size: -; V: TRBV18; J: TRBJ2-6; CDR3: CASSPGLLGSGANVLTF; DNA: TGTGCCAGCTCACCTGGACTCCTAGGCTCTGGGGCCAACGTCCTGACTTTC
D: TRBD1; size: -; V: TRBV28; J: TRBJ1-1; CDR3: CASSSSDRGFFEAFF; DNA: TGTGCCAGCAGCTCCTCGGACAGGGGGTTTTTTGAAGCTTTCTTT
D: -; size: few; V: TRBV5-1; J: TRBJ2-2; CDR3: CASRSAANTGELFF; DNA: TGCGCCAGCAGGTCAGCGGCGAACACCGGGGAGCTGTTTTTT
D: -; size: few; V: TRBV7-6; J: TRBJ1-2; CDR3: CASSRPTGYTF; DNA: TGTGCCAGCAGTCGACCGACAGGCTACACCTTC
D: TRBD2; size: -; V: TRBV5-1; J: TRBJ2-4; CDR3: CASSLGSLAELAKNIQYF; DNA: TGCGCCAGCAGCTTGGGGTCACTAGCGGAACTAGCCAAAAACATTCAGTACTTC
D: TRBD2; size: -; V: TRBV7-9; J: TRBJ2-1; CDR3: CASSPGTSVYNEQFF; DNA: TGTGCCAGCAGCCCCGGGACTAGCGTATACAATGAGCAGTTCTTC
D: -; size: -; V: TRBV6-5; J: TRBJ2-1; CDR3: CASSKLAVTYNEQFF; DNA: TGTGCCAGCAGTAAACTAGCTGTAACCTACAATGAGCAGTTCTTC
D: -; size: -; V: TRBV27; J: TRBJ2-2; CDR3: CASSFRGGNTGELFF; DNA: TGTGCCAGCAGTTTTCGAGGAGGGAACACCGGGGAGCTGTTTTTT
D: TRBD2; size: few; V: TRBV6-1; J: TRBJ2-7; CDR3: CASSGGPPGLAGGSYEQYF; DNA: TGTGCCAGCAGTGGCGGCCCGCCGGGACTAGCGGGGGGTAGCTACGAGCAGTACTTC
D: TRBD1; size: few; V: TRBV18; J: TRBJ2-7; CDR3: CASSPTTGGPFYEQYF; DNA: TGTGCCAGCTCACCAACGACAGGGGGCCCATTCTACGAGCAGTACTTC
D: -; size: -; V: TRBV18; J: TRBJ2-1; CDR3: CASSPRAGGGGEQFF; DNA: TGTGCCAGCTCACCTCGGGCAGGGGGAGGAGGAGAGCAGTTCTTC
D: TRBD2; size: -; V: TRBV29-1; J: TRBJ2-7; CDR3: CSARGGLAGSYEQYF; DNA: TGCAGCGCTAGGGGGGGACTAGCGGGAAGCTACGAGCAGTACTTC
D: TRBD1; size: -; V: TRBV6-5; J: TRBJ2-7; CDR3: CASRPDRGYEQYF; DNA: TGTGCCAGCAGGCCGGACAGGGGGTACGAGCAGTACTTC
D: TRBD1; size: few; V: TRBV18; J: TRBJ2-7; CDR3: CASSPGQGSPRSYEQYF; DNA: TGTGCCAGCTCACCGGGACAGGGGAGCCCGAGGTCCTACGAGCAGTACTTC
D: -; size: -; V: TRBV7-2; J: TRBJ2-3; CDR3: CASSPGPQDSTDTQYF; DNA: TGTGCCAGCAGCCCCGGCCCCCAGGATAGCACAGATACGCAGTATTTT
D: TRBD1; size: few; V: TRBV5-1; J: TRBJ1-1; CDR3: CASSLGTGNIEAFF; DNA: TGCGCCAGCAGCTTGGGGACAGGGAATATTGAAGCTTTCTTT
D: TRBD2; size: -; V: TRBV19; J: TRBJ2-2; CDR3: CASSPRLALNTGELFF; DNA: TGTGCCAGTAGTCCTCGACTAGCGTTGAACACCGGGGAGCTGTTTTTT
D: -; size: -; V: TRBV18; J: TRBJ2-3; CDR3: CASSPQTGSTDTQYF; DNA: TGTGCCAGCTCACCACAGACGGGAAGCACAGATACGCAGTATTTT
D: -; size: -; V: TRBV5-1; J: TRBJ2-2; CDR3: CASSSGQATGELFF; DNA: TGCGCCAGCAGCTCCGGACAAGCCACCGGGGAGCTGTTTTTT
D: -; size: -; V: TRBV30; J: TRBJ1-3; CDR3: CAWGDSPSGNTIYF; DNA: TGTGCCTGGGGCGACAGTCCCTCTGGAAACACCATATATTTT
D: -; size: -; V: TRBV19; J: TRBJ2-5; CDR3: CASSTTGEETQYF; DNA: TGTGCCAGTAGTACAACGGGAGAGGAGACCCAGTACTTC
D: TRBD1; size: -; V: TRBV14; J: TRBJ1-1; CDR3: CASSQGQGGNTEAFF; DNA: TGTGCCAGCAGCCAAGGACAGGGGGGGAACACTGAAGCTTTCTTT
D: TRBD2; size: -; V: TRBV14; J: TRBJ2-3; CDR3: CASSQRTSGSDTQYF; DNA: TGTGCCAGCAGCCAACGGACTAGCGGGAGTGATACGCAGTATTTT
D: -; size: -; V: TRBV18; J: TRBJ2-5; CDR3: CASSRQQETQYF; DNA: TGTGCCAGCTCACGACAGCAAGAGACCCAGTACTTC
D: -; size: -; V: TRBV7-3; J: TRBJ2-5; CDR3: CASSLYPGETQYF; DNA: TGTGCCAGCAGCCTGTATCCCGGGGAGACCCAGTACTTC
D: TRBD2; size: few; V: TRBV4-3; J: TRBJ2-1; CDR3: CASSQTQGLAGEEQFF; DNA: TGCGCCAGCAGCCAAACACAGGGACTAGCGGGAGAAGAGCAGTTCTTC
D: TRBD2; size: -; V: TRBV30; J: TRBJ2-3; CDR3: CAWREGRDTDTQYF; DNA: TGTGCCTGGCGGGAGGGCCGGGACACAGATACGCAGTATTTT
D: -; size: -; V: TRBV2; J: TRBJ2-4; CDR3: CASSEALQGGLAKNIQYF; DNA: TGTGCCAGCAGTGAAGCGCTTCAAGGGGGTCTTGCCAAAAACATTCAGTACTTC
D: TRBD1; size: -; V: TRBV13; J: TRBJ1-4; CDR3: CASSLLQGGSGIRNEKLFF; DNA: TGTGCCAGCAGCTTACTCCAGGGGGGCTCGGGTATTAGGAATGAAAAACTGTTTTTT
D: TRBD1; size: few; V: TRBV5-1; J: TRBJ1-1; CDR3: CASSLRPGQRNTEAFF; DNA: TGCGCCAGCAGCTTGCGACCGGGACAGCGGAACACTGAAGCTTTCTTT
D: TRBD1; size: -; V: TRBV25-1; J: TRBJ2-7; CDR3: CASRGTDSYEQYF; DNA: TGTGCCAGCAGGGGGACAGACTCCTACGAGCAGTACTTC
D: -; size: -; V: TRBV7-8; J: TRBJ2-7; CDR3: CASSLVSSVTYEQYF; DNA: TGTGCCAGCAGCTTGGTTTCTAGCGTAACCTACGAGCAGTACTTC
D: TRBD1; size: -; V: TRBV4-2; J: TRBJ2-1; CDR3: CASSRGTGKSNEQFF; DNA: TGTGCCAGCAGCCGAGGGACAGGGAAGAGCAATGAGCAGTTCTTC
D: -; size: few; V: TRBV5-1; J: TRBJ2-2; CDR3: CASRRGPNTGELFF; DNA: TGCGCCAGTCGAAGAGGGCCGAACACCGGGGAGCTGTTTTTT
D: -; size: few; V: TRBV5-5; J: TRBJ1-5; CDR3: CASSLGASYSNQPQHF; DNA: TGTGCCAGCAGCTTGGGGGCAAGCTATAGCAATCAGCCCCAGCATTTT